One TCR beta chain is described in this entry. The target antigen is unknown. This sample stems from a study of T cell responses to AZD1222 COVID-19 vaccine. The study, taken as a whole, reports: No day 14 peak samples; only post-peak repertoires were characterized.

The CDR3 totals 14 residues. The germline V and J ends were trimmed by 4 bases and 0 bases, with 9 bases remaining between them. The germline CDR1 and CDR2 sequences are MNHEY and SVGAGI. Sequencing used immunoSEQ multiplex PCR; TCRdb keeps in-frame clones, though not all of them. Here the sample spans under 150,000 clones, around 89% being singletons. Sample: peripheral blood, taken on day 0 of MenACWY control vaccination. This chain links TRBV6-5 with TRBJ1-1, with D perhaps matching TRBD1 (5 bases). The clonotype was recovered from an adult in good health. CDR3 region: CASSWGRMNTEAFF. The CDR3 DNA sequence: TGTGCCAGCAGTTGGGGCAGAATGAACACTGAAGCTTTCTTT.